Reported below is one TCR beta chain. This sample is part of a study of blood T cell repertoires in COVID-19. Background on the study: Material from acute and convalescent COVID-19 was sourced from the United States, Italy and Spain. PBMCs, B-cell-depleted T cells, or T cells were the source of the cDNA or gDNA that made up the material.

In the original processing: Reference gene primer amplification gave nucleated cell count estimates. Sequencing was performed with immunoSEQ multiplex PCR; in TCRdb, only in-frame clones are kept and a portion is missing. V, J and clone size derive from that table, while D and trimming were established from the DNA sequence. This repertoire shows around 130,000 clones, under 85% found once; its top ten account for over 9%. This CDR3 comprises 15 residues. The J segment lost 4 bases and the V segment lost 5 bases, leaving 9 bases of the junction unmatched. CDR1 is SGHTA and CDR2 is FQGNSA in the germline V gene.

This TCR derives from a woman between 55 and 75 years old with acute or convalescent COVID-19. Sequencing was carried out using peripheral blood. This chain uses TRBV7-2 with TRBJ2-5, with TRBD1 matching over 8 bases. The DNA of the CDR3 is TGTGCCAGCAGCCACAAGGGGACAGGTGGAGAGACCCAGTACTTC. Translating gives CASSHKGTGGETQYF.